These T cell receptor beta chains were read from a single sample in a study of control samples from healthy donors and cancer patients. Assay used: immunoSEQ multiplex PCR; TCRdb lists only in-frame clones, some missing. The sample yields about 130,000 clones, 85% to 95% seen once. The specimen sequenced was PBMCs. The receptors shown here come from a man aged 50 or older with head and neck cancer. The CDR3 runs from the conserved cysteine through the conserved F or W. D genes are given only for firm matches. Clone size is shown for a subset of rows, as once, few, many or a class of expanded clone.

clone_size	d_call	j_call	v_call	cdr3_aa	cdr3_nt
once	NA	TRBJ1-5	TRBV19	CASSIGHYSNQPQHF	TGTGCCAGTAGTATCGGGCACTATAGCAATCAGCCCCAGCATTTT
NA	NA	TRBJ2-3	TRBV7-9	CASSLRAEGDTQYF	TGTGCCAGCAGCCTCAGGGCCGAGGGGGATACGCAGTATTTT
NA	NA	TRBJ2-4	TRBV27	CASSQSGGLIQYF	TGTGCCAGCAGTCAGTCCGGTGGATTAATTCAGTACTTC
NA	NA	TRBJ2-2	TRBV4-1	CASSQEPGQWNTGELFF	TGCGCCAGCAGCCAAGAACCTGGACAGTGGAACACCGGGGAGCTGTTTTTT
NA	NA	TRBJ1-2	TRBV6-1	CASSEAGGVRETYTF	TGTGCCAGCAGTGAAGCGGGTGGCGTCAGGGAGACCTACACCTTC
NA	NA	TRBJ2-3	TRBV9	CASSVEMDTQYF	TGTGCCAGCAGCGTAGAGATGGATACGCAGTATTTT
NA	TRBD1	TRBJ1-5	TRBV10-3	CAISESETGGGQPQHF	TGTGCCATCAGTGAGTCCGAGACAGGGGGTGGTCAGCCCCAGCATTTT
NA	NA	TRBJ2-3	TRBV7-8	CASSPSTDTQYF	TGTGCCAGCAGCCCTAGCACAGATACGCAGTATTTT
NA	NA	TRBJ1-1	TRBV7-2	CASSLARGVYSEAFF	TGTGCCAGCAGCTTAGCCCGGGGGGTGTATTCTGAAGCTTTCTTT
NA	TRBD1	TRBJ1-2	TRBV11-2	CASSYHFGTASYGYTF	TGTGCCAGCAGCTACCACTTCGGGACAGCTTCTTATGGCTACACCTTC
NA	TRBD1	TRBJ1-2	TRBV5-4	CASSYAGQLRFYGYTF	TGTGCCAGCAGCTACGCGGGACAGCTGAGGTTCTATGGCTACACCTTC
NA	NA	TRBJ1-1	TRBV12-3/TRBV12-4	CASSSRFTEAFF	TGTGCCAGCAGTTCACGGTTCACTGAAGCTTTCTTT
NA	NA	TRBJ1-1	TRBV4-3	CASSQDLWGRGTEAFF	TGCGCCAGCAGCCAAGATCTTTGGGGGAGGGGGACTGAAGCTTTCTTT
NA	NA	TRBJ2-1	TRBV10-3	CAISEPSKKGDEQFF	TGTGCCATCAGTGAGCCCTCGAAGAAAGGAGATGAGCAGTTCTTC
NA	NA	TRBJ1-5	TRBV19	CASSSRTGNSNQPQHF	TGTGCCAGTAGTTCTCGAACAGGGAATAGCAATCAGCCCCAGCATTTT
few	NA	TRBJ1-1	TRBV4-1	CASSQQAQGYTEAFF	TGCGCCAGCAGCCAACAAGCTCAGGGTTACACTGAAGCTTTCTTT
NA	NA	TRBJ1-1	TRBV12-3/TRBV12-4	CASSFSRNTEAFF	TGTGCCAGCAGTTTCAGCCGGAACACTGAAGCTTTCTTT
NA	TRBD1	TRBJ2-2	TRBV5-1	CASSPGTGDTGELFF	TGCGCCAGCAGCCCAGGGACAGGGGATACCGGGGAGCTGTTTTTT
NA	TRBD2	TRBJ2-7	TRBV6-1	CASSERLAGGVDEQYF	TGTGCCAGCAGTGAAAGACTAGCGGGGGGGGTCGACGAGCAGTACTTC
NA	TRBD1	TRBJ1-4	TRBV5-1	CASSSGTGVRVSGEKLFF	TGCGCCAGCAGCTCTGGGACAGGGGTGAGAGTAAGTGGTGAAAAACTGTTTTTT
NA	NA	TRBJ2-1	TRBV19	CASTTLRASDEQFF	TGTGCCAGTACCACTTTGAGGGCTAGCGATGAGCAGTTCTTC
NA	NA	TRBJ1-1	TRBV11-2	CAERRGDQNTEAFF	TGTGCGGAGCGGCGGGGGGATCAGAACACTGAAGCTTTCTTT
NA	NA	TRBJ1-6	TRBV19	CASSIQGNSPLHF	TGTGCCAGTAGTATTCAGGGGAATTCACCCCTCCACTTT
once	NA	TRBJ1-6	TRBV15	CATSRAELSPLHF	TGTGCCACCAGCAGAGCGGAGCTTTCACCCCTCCACTTT
NA	NA	TRBJ1-3	TRBV7-9	CASSLLYGNTIYF	TGTGCCAGCAGCCTCTTATATGGAAACACCATATATTTT
NA	NA	TRBJ1-6	TRBV9	CASSQDRINSPLHF	TGTGCCAGCAGCCAGGACAGAATTAATTCACCCCTCCACTTT
NA	NA	TRBJ2-7	TRBV12-3/TRBV12-4	CASSLSSPREQYF	TGTGCCAGCAGTTTGTCCAGTCCCCGCGAGCAGTACTTC
NA	NA	TRBJ2-2	TRBV5-1	CASSFRQDANTGELFF	TGCGCCAGCAGCTTTAGACAGGACGCGAACACCGGGGAGCTGTTTTTT
NA	NA	TRBJ2-3	TRBV11-2	CASSLGAGPGPDTQYF	TGTGCCAGCAGCTTGGGGGCCGGGCCCGGACCAGATACGCAGTATTTT
NA	NA	TRBJ1-1	TRBV4-3	CASSQGGKGNTEAFF	TGCGCCAGCAGCCAAGGGGGGAAGGGGAACACTGAAGCTTTCTTT
NA	NA	TRBJ2-7	TRBV4-2	CASSQPGVGDVSYEQYF	TGTGCCAGCAGCCAGCCCGGCGTGGGGGATGTATCCTACGAGCAGTACTTC
NA	TRBD1	TRBJ1-1	TRBV6-6	CASIGTADTEAFF	TGTGCCAGCATAGGGACAGCGGACACTGAAGCTTTCTTT
NA	NA	TRBJ2-5	TRBV3-1/TRBV3-2	CASSQAETQYF	TGTGCCAGCAGCCAAGCCGAGACCCAGTACTTC
NA	NA	TRBJ1-1	TRBV9	CASSPSGGANTEAFF	TGTGCCAGCAGCCCCTCCGGGGGGGCGAACACTGAAGCTTTCTTT
NA	TRBD1	TRBJ1-2	TRBV25-1	CASSDLSTGGLAGYTF	TGTGCCAGCAGTGACCTGAGCACAGGGGGCTTGGCAGGCTACACCTTC
once	NA	TRBJ2-7	TRBV5-6	CASSLGFGSQYF	TGTGCCAGCAGCTTGGGTTTCGGGTCGCAGTACTTC
once	NA	TRBJ1-5	TRBV7-2	CASSLATGLNQPQHF	TGTGCCAGCAGCTTAGCAACAGGGTTAAATCAGCCCCAGCATTTT
NA	TRBD1	TRBJ2-1	TRBV18	CASSQGQANNEQFF	TGTGCCAGCTCACAGGGACAGGCTAACAATGAGCAGTTCTTC
NA	NA	TRBJ1-4	TRBV30	CAWRQGYGNEKLFF	TGTGCCTGGAGGCAGGGATACGGCAATGAAAAACTGTTTTTT
NA	NA	TRBJ2-3	TRBV28	CASTPEQRTDTQYF	TGTGCCAGCACCCCTGAACAGAGGACAGATACGCAGTATTTT
NA	NA	TRBJ1-3	TRBV7-2	CASSLGFGNTIYF	TGTGCCAGCAGCTTAGGGTTTGGAAACACCATATATTTT
NA	TRBD2	TRBJ2-2	TRBV9	CASSVRRVGGENTGELFF	TGCGCCAGCAGCGTAAGGAGGGTCGGGGGGGAGAACACCGGGGAGCTGTTTTTT
NA	NA	TRBJ1-1	TRBV13	CASSLDTEAFF	TGTGCCAGCAGCTTGGACACTGAAGCTTTCTTT
NA	TRBD1	TRBJ1-4	TRBV5-8	CASGQTGGPNEKLFF	TGTGCCAGCGGACAGACAGGGGGCCCTAATGAAAAACTGTTTTTT
NA	TRBD1	TRBJ1-3	TRBV9	CASSPGQLSGNTIYF	TGTGCCAGCAGCCCGGGACAGCTCTCTGGAAACACCATATATTTT
NA	TRBD1	TRBJ1-1	TRBV18	CASSNQGGVNTEAFF	TGTGCCAGCTCAAATCAGGGGGGAGTGAACACTGAAGCTTTCTTT
few	NA	TRBJ2-7	TRBV27	CASSGQPLSYEQYF	TGTGCCAGCAGCGGACAGCCCCTTTCCTACGAGCAGTACTTC